This T cell receptor beta chain emerged from a study of blood T cell repertoires in COVID-19. Study details: Collection of acute and convalescent COVID-19 samples took place in the United States, Italy and Spain. T cells, B-cell-depleted T cells, or PBMCs supplied cDNA or gDNA.

In the authors' workflow: Amplifying reference gene primers gave estimates of nucleated cell counts. Repertoires were generated with immunoSEQ multiplex PCR, while TCRdb's copy carries only in-frame clones and drops some. D and trimming come from the DNA, and the V and J calls and clone size come from that table. The data show about 270,000 clones, 65% to 90% seen once. Trimming removed 4 bases from V and 6 bases from J; junction bases left unmatched: 11. The germline V gene has CDR1 MNHEY and CDR2 SMNVEV (reference sequence). This CDR3 contains 17 residues. This chain uses TRBV27 with TRBJ2-7; TRBD2 agrees at 14 bases. This TCR came from a woman aged 55-70 years with active or convalescent COVID-19. Sequencing was performed on peripheral blood. CDR3 protein: CASSSPRLAGGRREQYF. CDR3 DNA: TGTGCCAGCAGTTCTCCCCGACTAGCGGGGGGGCGACGCGAGCAGTACTTC.